This T cell receptor beta chain was retrieved from a study of cytomegalovirus exposure and HLA in healthy donors. The assay was immunoSEQ multiplex PCR, and TCRdb's table has in-frame clones only and misses some. The sample lists some 140,000 clones, around 84% seen once, with less than 2.5% in the top ten. General study results and limits: High specificity and sensitivity for cytomegalovirus status were reported for the classifier. The study listed roughly 160 cytomegalovirus-associated TCR beta chains. Specificity of a few CMV-associated chains for CMV antigens was verified in vitro.

Among the 120 subjects of the validation cohort, separate from the approximately 700-subject first cohort, were the donors. Turning to this clone: The antigen is undetermined.

The germline V and J ends were trimmed by 6 bases and 2 bases, with 10 bases remaining between them. CDR1 SGHTA and CDR2 FQGTGA come from the germline V gene. CDR3 size: 13 residues. The sequenced sample consisted of PBMCs. The source is a human donor in good health. This chain uses TRBV7-3 with TRBJ1-1, with a weak D call TRBD1 (5 bases). CDR3 loop: CASSLGRNTEAFF. The DNA for the CDR3 is TGTGCCAGCAGTTTGGGGCGAAACACTGAAGCTTTCTTT.